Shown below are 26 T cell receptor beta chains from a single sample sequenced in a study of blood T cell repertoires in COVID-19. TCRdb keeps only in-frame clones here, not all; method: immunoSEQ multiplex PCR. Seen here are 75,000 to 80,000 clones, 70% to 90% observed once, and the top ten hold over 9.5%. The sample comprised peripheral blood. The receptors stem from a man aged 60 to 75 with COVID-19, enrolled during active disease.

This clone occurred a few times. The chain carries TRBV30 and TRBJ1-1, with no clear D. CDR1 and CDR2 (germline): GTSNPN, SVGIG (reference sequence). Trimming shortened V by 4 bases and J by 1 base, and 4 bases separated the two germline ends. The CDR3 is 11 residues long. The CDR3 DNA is TGTGCCTGGAACGGGAACACTGAAGCTTTCTTT. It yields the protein CAWNGNTEAFF.

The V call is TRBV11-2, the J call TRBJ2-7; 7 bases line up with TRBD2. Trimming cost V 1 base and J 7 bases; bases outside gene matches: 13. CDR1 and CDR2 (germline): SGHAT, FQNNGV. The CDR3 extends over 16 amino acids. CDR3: CASSLVWSGVGEEQYF. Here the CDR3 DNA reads TGTGCCAGCAGCTTAGTTTGGAGCGGGGTCGGGGAGGAGCAGTACTTC.

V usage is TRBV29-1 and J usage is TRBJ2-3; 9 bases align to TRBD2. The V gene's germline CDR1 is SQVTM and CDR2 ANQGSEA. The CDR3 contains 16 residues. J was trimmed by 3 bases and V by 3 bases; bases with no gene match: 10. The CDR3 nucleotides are TGCAGCGTTGAGGGACTTGCGGGGGGGCAAACAGATACGCAGTATTTT. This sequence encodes CSVEGLAGGQTDTQYF.

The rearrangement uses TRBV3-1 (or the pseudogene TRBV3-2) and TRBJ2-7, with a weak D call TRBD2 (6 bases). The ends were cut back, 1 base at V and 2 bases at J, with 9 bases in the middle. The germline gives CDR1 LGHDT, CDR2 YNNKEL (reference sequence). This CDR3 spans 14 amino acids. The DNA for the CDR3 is TGTGCCAGCAGCCAAGGTAGCGGAGCCTACGAGCAGTACTTC. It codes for CASSQGSGAYEQYF.

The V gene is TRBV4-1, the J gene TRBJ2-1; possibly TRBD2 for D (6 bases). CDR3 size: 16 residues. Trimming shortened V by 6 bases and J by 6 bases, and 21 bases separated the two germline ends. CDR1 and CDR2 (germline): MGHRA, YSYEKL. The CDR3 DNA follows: TGCGCCAGCAGATCGTATCCGGGAGAAGGGATCAATGAGCAGTTCTTC. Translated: CASRSYPGEGINEQFF.

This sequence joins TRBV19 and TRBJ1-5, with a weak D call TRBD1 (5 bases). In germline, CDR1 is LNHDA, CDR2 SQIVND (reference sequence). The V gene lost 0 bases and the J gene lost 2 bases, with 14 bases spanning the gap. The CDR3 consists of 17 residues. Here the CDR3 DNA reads TGTGCCAGTAGTATAGATTTTCAGGGATCGGGCAATCAGCCCCAGCATTTT. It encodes CASSIDFQGSGNQPQHF.

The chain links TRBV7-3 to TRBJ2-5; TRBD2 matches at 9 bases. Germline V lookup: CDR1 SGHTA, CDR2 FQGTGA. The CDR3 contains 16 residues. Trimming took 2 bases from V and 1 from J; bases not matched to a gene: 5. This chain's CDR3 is CASSLLAGEGQETQYF. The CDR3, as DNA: TGTGCCAGCAGCTTATTAGCGGGAGAGGGCCAAGAGACCCAGTACTTC.

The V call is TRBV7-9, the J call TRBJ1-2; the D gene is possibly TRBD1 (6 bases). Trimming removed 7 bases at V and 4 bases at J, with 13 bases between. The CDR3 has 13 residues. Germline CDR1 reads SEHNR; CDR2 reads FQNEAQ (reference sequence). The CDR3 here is CASTILGAYGYTF. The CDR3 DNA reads TGTGCCAGCACGATCCTGGGGGCCTATGGCTACACCTTC.

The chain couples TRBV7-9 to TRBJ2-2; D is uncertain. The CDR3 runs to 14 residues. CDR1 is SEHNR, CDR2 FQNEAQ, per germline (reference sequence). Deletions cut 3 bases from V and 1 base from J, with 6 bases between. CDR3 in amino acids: CASSFYLNTGELFF. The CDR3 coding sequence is TGTGCCAGCAGCTTTTATTTGAACACCGGGGAGCTGTTTTTT.

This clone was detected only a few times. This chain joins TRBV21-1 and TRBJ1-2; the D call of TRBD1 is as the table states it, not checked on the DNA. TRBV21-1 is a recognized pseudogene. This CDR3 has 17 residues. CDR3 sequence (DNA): TGTGCCAGCAACGACAAACCGGGACAGGGAGGAGTGGAAGGCTACACCTTC. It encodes CASNDKPGQGGVEGYTF.

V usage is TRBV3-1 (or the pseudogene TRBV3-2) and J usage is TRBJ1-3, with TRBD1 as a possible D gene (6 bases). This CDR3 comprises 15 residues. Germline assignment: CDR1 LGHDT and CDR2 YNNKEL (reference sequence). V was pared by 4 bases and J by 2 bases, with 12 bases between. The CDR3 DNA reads TGTGCCAGCAGCCTCGGGACAAGGACTGGAAACACCATATATTTT. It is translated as CASSLGTRTGNTIYF.

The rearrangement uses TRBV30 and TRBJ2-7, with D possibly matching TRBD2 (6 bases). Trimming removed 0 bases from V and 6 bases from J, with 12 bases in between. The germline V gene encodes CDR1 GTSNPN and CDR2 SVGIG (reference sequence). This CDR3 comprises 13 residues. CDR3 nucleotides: TGTGCCTGGAGTGTGGGGGGACGTGCCGAGCAGTACTTC. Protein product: CAWSVGGRAEQYF.

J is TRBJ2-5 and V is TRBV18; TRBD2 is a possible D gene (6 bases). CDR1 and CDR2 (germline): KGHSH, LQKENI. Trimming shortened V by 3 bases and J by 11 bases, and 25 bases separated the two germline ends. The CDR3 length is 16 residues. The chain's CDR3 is CASSPGPREAYLKQYF. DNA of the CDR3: TGTGCCAGCTCACCGGGGCCCAGGGAGGCCTATTTAAAGCAGTACTTC.

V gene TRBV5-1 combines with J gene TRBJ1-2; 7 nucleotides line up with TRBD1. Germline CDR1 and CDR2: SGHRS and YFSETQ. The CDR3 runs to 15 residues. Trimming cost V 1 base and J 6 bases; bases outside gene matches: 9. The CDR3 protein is CASSLSAGRGNGYTF. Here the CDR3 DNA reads TGCGCCAGCAGCTTGAGCGCGGGCAGGGGGAATGGCTACACCTTC.

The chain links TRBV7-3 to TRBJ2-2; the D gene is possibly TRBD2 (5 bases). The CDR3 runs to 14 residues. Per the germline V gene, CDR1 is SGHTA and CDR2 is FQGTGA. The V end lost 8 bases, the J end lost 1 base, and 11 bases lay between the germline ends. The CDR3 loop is CASRMSGNTGELFF. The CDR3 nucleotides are TGTGCCAGCCGGATGAGCGGGAACACCGGGGAGCTGTTTTTT.

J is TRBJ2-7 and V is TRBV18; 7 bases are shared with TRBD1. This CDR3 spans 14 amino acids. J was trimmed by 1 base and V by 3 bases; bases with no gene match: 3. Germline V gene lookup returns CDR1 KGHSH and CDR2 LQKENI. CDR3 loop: CASSPGTESYEQYF. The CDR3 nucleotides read TGTGCCAGCTCACCGGGGACAGAATCCTACGAGCAGTACTTC.

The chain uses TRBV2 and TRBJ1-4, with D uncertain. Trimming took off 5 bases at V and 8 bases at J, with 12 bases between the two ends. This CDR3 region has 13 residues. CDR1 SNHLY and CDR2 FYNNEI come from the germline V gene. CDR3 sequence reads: CASSMNSAEKLFF. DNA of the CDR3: TGTGCCAGCAGTATGAACAGTGCGGAAAAACTGTTTTTT.

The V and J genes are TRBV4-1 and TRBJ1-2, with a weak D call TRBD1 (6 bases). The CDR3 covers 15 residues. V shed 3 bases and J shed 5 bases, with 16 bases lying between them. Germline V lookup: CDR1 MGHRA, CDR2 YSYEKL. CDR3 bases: TGCGCCAGCAGCCAGTCCAGGGGCGAGGGGTATGGCTACACCTTC. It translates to CASSQSRGEGYGYTF.

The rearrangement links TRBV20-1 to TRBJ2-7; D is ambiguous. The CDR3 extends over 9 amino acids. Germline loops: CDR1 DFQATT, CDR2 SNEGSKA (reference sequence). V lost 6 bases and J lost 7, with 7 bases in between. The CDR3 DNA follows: TGCAGTGCGAGACGGGAGCAGTACTTC. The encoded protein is CSARREQYF.

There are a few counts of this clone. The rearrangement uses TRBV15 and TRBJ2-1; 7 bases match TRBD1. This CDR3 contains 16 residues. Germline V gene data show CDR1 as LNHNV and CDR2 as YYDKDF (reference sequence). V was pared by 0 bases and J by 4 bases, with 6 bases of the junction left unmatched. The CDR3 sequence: CATSRDPGTEYNEQFF. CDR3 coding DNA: TGTGCCACCAGCAGAGATCCCGGGACAGAGTACAATGAGCAGTTCTTC.

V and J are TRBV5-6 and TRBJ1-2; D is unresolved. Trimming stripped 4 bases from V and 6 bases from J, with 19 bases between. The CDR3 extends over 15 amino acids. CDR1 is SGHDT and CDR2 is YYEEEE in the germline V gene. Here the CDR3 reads CASSVPVPISDGYTF. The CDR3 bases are TGTGCCAGCAGCGTCCCGGTTCCAATATCGGATGGCTACACCTTC.

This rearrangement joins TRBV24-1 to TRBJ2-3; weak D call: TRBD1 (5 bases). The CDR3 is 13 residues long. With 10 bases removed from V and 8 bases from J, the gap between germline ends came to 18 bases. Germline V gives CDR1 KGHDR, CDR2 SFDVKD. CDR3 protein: CATAGSPVGTQYF. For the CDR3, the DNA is TGTGCCACAGCAGGGTCCCCGGTAGGTACGCAGTATTTT.

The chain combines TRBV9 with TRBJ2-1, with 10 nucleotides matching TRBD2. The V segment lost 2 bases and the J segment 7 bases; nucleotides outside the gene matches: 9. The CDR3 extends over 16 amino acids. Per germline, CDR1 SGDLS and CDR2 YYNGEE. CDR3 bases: TGTGCCAGCAGCGTTTTTGCTAGCGGGGGTGGAAATGAGCAGTTCTTC. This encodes CASSVFASGGGNEQFF.

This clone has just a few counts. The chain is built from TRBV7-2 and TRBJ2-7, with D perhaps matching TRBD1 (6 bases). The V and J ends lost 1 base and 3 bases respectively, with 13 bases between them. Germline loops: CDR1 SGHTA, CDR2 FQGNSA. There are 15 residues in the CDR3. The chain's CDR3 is CASSLGGDTFYEQYF. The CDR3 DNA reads TGTGCCAGCAGCTTAGGAGGGGACACTTTCTACGAGCAGTACTTC.

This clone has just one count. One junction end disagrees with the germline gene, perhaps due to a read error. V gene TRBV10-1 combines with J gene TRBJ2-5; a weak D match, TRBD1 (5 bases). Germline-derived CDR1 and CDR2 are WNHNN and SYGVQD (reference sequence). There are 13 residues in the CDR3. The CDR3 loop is CASSEGHQETQYF. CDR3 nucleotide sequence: TGCGCCAGCAGTGAGGGACACCAGGAGACCCAGTACTTC.

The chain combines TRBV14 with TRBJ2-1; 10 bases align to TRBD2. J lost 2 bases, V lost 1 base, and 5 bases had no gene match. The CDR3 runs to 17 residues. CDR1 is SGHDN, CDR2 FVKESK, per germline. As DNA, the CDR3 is TGTGCCAGCAGCCAAGCCCTACTAGCGGGACCCTACAATGAGCAGTTCTTC. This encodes CASSQALLAGPYNEQFF.